Below are 5 T cell receptor beta chains sequenced from a single sample in a study of T cells in Graves' hyperthyroidism and ophthalmopathy. Amplification yielded TCR beta CDR3 regions, with RNA transcripts as the source. Primed by the HTBI set, a first-round RT-PCR was run on the TCR CDR3. MiXCR, run by TCRdb on the multiplex PCR reads, gives a single entry per CDR3 protein. The sample shows under 400,000 distinct CDR3 sequences, around 23% of them seen only once. Sequencing used blood. These receptors originate from a woman aged 50 to 65 with Graves' hyperthyroidism.

This clonotype appeared many times. The chain carries TRBV20-1 and TRBJ2-5; D may match TRBD1 or TRBD2 (5 bases each). This CDR3 has 14 residues. CDR1 is DFQATT, CDR2 SNEGSKA, per germline (reference sequence). V lost 5 bases, J lost 0 bases, and 13 bases lay in between. The CDR3 spells CSAGTGDHQETQYF. Written as DNA, the CDR3 is TGCAGTGCTGGGACCGGGGACCACCAAGAGACCCAGTACTTC.

This clonotype was detected ten times or more. The chain employs TRBV28 and TRBJ1-2; D is possibly TRBD1 (6 bases). Germline V gene data show CDR1 as MDHEN and CDR2 as SYDVKM. The ends were cut back, 7 bases at V and 1 base at J, with 13 bases in the middle. The CDR3 runs 14 residues. The CDR3 region is CASKKQGFNYGYTF. The CDR3 DNA reads TGTGCCAGCAAGAAACAGGGATTTAACTATGGCTACACCTTC.

J is TRBJ1-2 and V is TRBV20-1; D is perhaps TRBD1 (5 bases). The V gene lost 2 bases and the J gene lost 0 bases, with 19 bases spanning the gap. This CDR3 has 17 residues. Germline-derived CDR1 and CDR2 are DFQATT and SNEGSKA (reference sequence). The DNA of the CDR3 is TGCAGTGCTAGAAAAATCCCAGGGCCGACAACTAACTATGGCTACACCTTC. This codes for CSARKIPGPTTNYGYTF.

The chain's CDR3 is CASSGRGEQPQHF. The CDR3 DNA reads as TGTGCCAGCAGTGGCAGGGGGGAACAGCCCCAGCATTTT. The V and J genes are TRBV2 and TRBJ1-5; 7 nucleotides match TRBD1. V lost 4 bases, J lost 7 bases, and 4 bases stayed unmatched. The CDR3 consists of 13 residues. CDR1 SNHLY and CDR2 FYNNEI come from the germline V gene.

This clonotype was counted ten times or more. The chain combines TRBV18 with TRBJ2-3; 9 positions agree with TRBD2. The CDR3 has 14 residues. Unmatched junction bases numbered 0, after V lost 4 bases and J lost 1 base. The germline V gene encodes CDR1 KGHSH and CDR2 LQKENI. For the CDR3, the DNA is TGTGCCAGCTCACGACTAGCGGGCACAGATACGCAGTATTTT. This sequence encodes CASSRLAGTDTQYF.